These 20 T cell receptor beta chains share one sample of origin, sequenced in a study of T-cell memory formation after mild COVID-19. TCRdb reanalysed the 5' RACE reads using MiXCR and keeps one entry per CDR3 protein. The repertoire holds 350,000 to 450,000 distinct CDR3 sequences, with 15% to 25% as singletons. Sequenced input: PBMCs or a T cell subset sorted from them (not recorded which). The source is an adult woman who had mild COVID-19 (a few samples of this study predate the infection). Cell type and time point are not known.

This clonotype has ten or more counts. This chain connects TRBV6-5 to TRBJ1-3, with D unclear. V lost 7 bases to trimming and J lost 0 bases, with 4 bases between them. The germline gives CDR1 MNHEY, CDR2 SVGAGI. The CDR3 contains 12 residues. CDR3 residues: CASISSGNTIYF. DNA for the CDR3: TGTGCCAGCATCAGCTCTGGAAACACCATATATTTT.

V usage is TRBV12-3 or TRBV12-4 and J usage is TRBJ1-5; D is undetermined. V was shortened by 8 bases and J by 1 base, with 9 bases between the two germline ends. The CDR3 consists of 13 residues. This chain's CDR3 is CASLTDSNQPQHF. In DNA, the CDR3 is TGTGCCAGCTTGACTGACAGCAATCAGCCCCAGCATTTT.

This clonotype came up a few times. This chain links TRBV4-2 with TRBJ2-1, with 11 bases identical to TRBD2. This CDR3 has 16 residues. The germline V gene has CDR1 LGHNA and CDR2 YNFKEQ. Germline trimming cut 1 base from V and 5 bases from J; bases unmatched to any gene: 4. In nucleotides, the CDR3 is TGTGCCAGCAGCCAAGCCGGGACTAGCGGTAACAATGAGCAGTTCTTC. It specifies CASSQAGTSGNNEQFF.

The genes are TRBV6-5 and TRBJ1-3; D remains ambiguous. There are 18 residues in the CDR3. V was shortened by 0 bases and J by 0 bases, with 15 bases between the two germline ends. CDR1 is MNHEY, CDR2 SVGAGI, per germline. In DNA form, the CDR3 reads TGTGCCAGCAGTTACTCTGGGCGCAGGCTAGGCTCTGGAAACACCATATATTTT. The encoded protein is CASSYSGRRLGSGNTIYF.

The chain has TRBV7-9 and TRBJ2-3; D is unclear. This CDR3 region has 13 residues. The V gene's germline CDR1 is SEHNR and CDR2 FQNEAQ (reference sequence). With 5 bases removed from V and 2 bases from J, the gap between germline ends came to 8 bases. The CDR3 loop reads CASSRRITDTQYF. For the CDR3, the DNA is TGTGCCAGCAGCCGCCGAATCACAGATACGCAGTATTTT. Together with reference TRBV7-9 and TRBJ2-3, the CDR3 gives the full variable domain: DTGVSQNPRHKITKRGQNVTFRCDPISEHNRLYWYRQTLGQGPEFLTYFQNEAQLEKSRLLSDRFSAERPKGSFSTLEIQRTEQGDSAMYLCASSRRITDTQYFGPGTRLTVL.

V and J are TRBV6-5 and TRBJ2-2, with D possibly TRBD2 on 6 matching bases. The CDR3 loop spans 15 amino acids. Trimming stripped 4 bases from V and 8 bases from J, with 17 bases between. The germline CDR1 and CDR2 sequences are MNHEY and SVGAGI. Here the CDR3 reads CASSSAATAGGELFF. The CDR3 DNA reads TGTGCCAGCAGTTCTGCGGCTACCGCGGGGGGGGAGCTGTTTTTT.

The V and J genes are TRBV7-2 and TRBJ2-7, with D perhaps TRBD1 (6 bases). V shed 4 bases and J shed 5 bases, with 12 bases lying between them. Germline lookup yields CDR1 SGHTA and CDR2 FQGNSA. CDR3 length: 13 amino acids. The chain's CDR3 is CASSSRGRDEQYF. CDR3 bases: TGTGCCAGCAGCTCCAGGGGTAGGGACGAGCAGTACTTC.

The CDR3 protein is CASSLDRGSADTQYF. In DNA, the CDR3 is TGTGCCAGCAGTTTAGACAGGGGTTCGGCAGATACGCAGTATTTT. The V call is TRBV28, the J call TRBJ2-3, with TRBD1 identical over 8 bases. V lost 2 bases and J lost 4; bases outside the gene matches: 5. The CDR3 has 15 residues. Germline CDR1 MDHEN, CDR2 SYDVKM.

The chain carries TRBV24-1 and TRBJ2-3; TRBD2 aligns across 7 bases. Germline V gene lookup returns CDR1 KGHDR and CDR2 SFDVKD. The J segment lost 4 bases and the V segment lost 3 bases, leaving 6 bases of the junction unmatched. The CDR3 consists of 15 residues. CDR3 coding DNA: TGTGCCACCAGTGATCCCGGACTAGACCCAGATACGCAGTATTTT. The encoded protein is CATSDPGLDPDTQYF.

This clonotype occurred a few times. The chain combines TRBV4-3 with TRBJ2-3, with a weak D call TRBD1 (6 bases). Per the germline V gene, CDR1 is LGHNA and CDR2 is YSLEER. Trimming shortened V by 1 base and J by 7 bases, and 15 bases separated the two germline ends. CDR3 length: 15 amino acids. CDR3 bases: TGCGCCAGCAGCCAAGGAAGAGACAGGACGAATACGCAGTATTTT. This translates into CASSQGRDRTNTQYF.

This clonotype was picked up a small number of times. This chain links TRBV7-3 with TRBJ2-7; D is ambiguous. The CDR3 has 13 amino acids. Per germline, CDR1 SGHTA and CDR2 FQGTGA. V dropped 4 bases and J dropped 6 bases, with 13 bases sitting between them. The CDR3 coding sequence is TGTGCCAGCAGCTGGACGAAGGAAGGCGAGCAGTACTTC. This gives the protein CASSWTKEGEQYF.

In its sample, this clonotype was seen many times. The chain uses TRBV7-8 and TRBJ2-5; the match to TRBD2 covers 9 bases. With 4 bases clipped from V and 5 bases from J, the junction kept 14 bases outside the gene matches. Germline CDR1 is SGHVS and CDR2 is FQNEAQ. The CDR3 is made up of 17 amino acids. CDR3 protein: CASSSTAWREGRETQYF. The CDR3 DNA sequence: TGTGCCAGCAGCTCGACAGCCTGGCGGGAGGGCCGTGAGACCCAGTACTTC.

In this sample, this clonotype turned up a few times. V and J are TRBV20-1 and TRBJ1-5, with D maybe TRBD1 (6 bases). From germline, CDR1 is DFQATT and CDR2 SNEGSKA (reference sequence). The length of the CDR3 is 15 residues. V dropped 1 base and J dropped 2 bases, with 12 bases sitting between them. In DNA form, the CDR3 reads TGCAGTGCTAGAGTTGGGGGCGCGGGCAATCAGCCCCAGCATTTT. It yields the protein CSARVGGAGNQPQHF.

The sample holds a few counts of this clonotype. The V gene is TRBV19, the J gene TRBJ2-2; 9 bases fit TRBD1. The CDR3 covers 16 residues. Trimming at V came to 4 bases and at J to 2 bases, leaving 5 bases not matched to a gene. Germline V gene data show CDR1 as LNHDA and CDR2 as SQIVND (reference sequence). The CDR3 DNA follows: TGTGCCAGTAGTACAGTGGGACAGGGAAACACCGGGGAGCTGTTTTTT. The encoded protein is CASSTVGQGNTGELFF.

Ten or more counts support this clonotype. The rearrangement joins TRBV30 to TRBJ2-5, with D unclear. Per germline, CDR1 GTSNPN and CDR2 SVGIG (reference sequence). CDR3 length: 14 amino acids. The germline V and J ends were trimmed by 3 bases and 4 bases, with 15 bases remaining between them. DNA for the CDR3: TGTGCCTGGAGCCTCCCGCCTCTCGTAGAGACCCAGTACTTC. The encoded protein is CAWSLPPLVETQYF.

A note on this clonotype: At one of its ends the junction is not consistent with the germline gene, which may arise from a read error. The rearrangement uses TRBV20-1 and TRBJ1-1, with a possible D match to TRBD1 (6 bases). This CDR3 region has 13 residues. Germline V gene lookup returns CDR1 DFQATT and CDR2 SNEGSKA (reference sequence). In DNA, the CDR3 is TGCAGTGCTAGACCCAAGGGGCAGGAGTGGGGGCGATTT. Translated, it gives CSARPKGQEWGRF.

This clonotype was counted between two and nine times. The gene calls are TRBV5-1 and TRBJ2-3; D is perhaps TRBD1 (5 bases). V was trimmed by 3 bases and J by 9 bases, leaving 14 bases between them. The CDR3 is 13 residues long. CDR1 is SGHRS, CDR2 YFSETQ, per germline. The CDR3: CASSSRQRSTQYF. CDR3 DNA sequence: TGCGCCAGCAGCTCACGACAGAGGAGCACGCAGTATTTT.

This chain joins TRBV29-1 and TRBJ2-5; D not certain. CDR1 is SQVTM, CDR2 ANQGSEA, per germline. The germline V and J ends were trimmed by 6 bases and 4 bases, with 9 bases remaining between them. This CDR3 comprises 11 residues. The CDR3 coding sequence is TGCAGCGTAGGACCCGGAGAGACCCAGTACTTC. It specifies CSVGPGETQYF.

This clonotype was counted a few times. The rearrangement uses TRBV3-1 and TRBJ2-1, with D possibly matching TRBD2 (6 bases). V lost 4 bases to trimming and J lost 9 bases, with 16 bases between them. The CDR3 extends over 14 amino acids. Germline V gives CDR1 LGHDT, CDR2 YNNKEL (reference sequence). The CDR3 spells CASSLSTRDLEQFF. The CDR3 bases are TGTGCCAGCAGCCTCAGCACGCGGGATCTTGAGCAGTTCTTC.

This clonotype was seen a few times. The gene calls are TRBV6-5 and TRBJ1-6; tentative D call: TRBD1 (5 bases). Trimming shortened V by 6 bases and J by 7 bases, and 10 bases separated the two germline ends. Germline V CDR1 and CDR2: MNHEY, SVGAGI. This CDR3 has 13 amino acids. CDR3 loop: CASRSGMNSPLHF. DNA for the CDR3: TGTGCCAGCAGATCAGGGATGAATTCACCCCTCCACTTT.